Shown below are 30 T cell receptor beta chains from a single sample sequenced in a study of T-cell reconstitution after alpha-beta-depleted transplantation in children (TCRdb year 2016). Receptor libraries were prepared by PCR. TCRdb lists the instrument as Illumina HiSeq 2500. To normalize quantification of the TCRbeta repertoire, the TCR libraries were built with molecular barcoding that relied on unique molecular identifiers. The raw public reads went through TCRdb reprocessing: fastp at Q25, MiXCR clone calling, in-frame beta chains kept. Duplicate CDR3 protein sequences are folded into a single record with the most common DNA and genes. The sample table contains hundreds of thousands of distinct CDR3 sequences; only one count was recorded for 10% to 13% of them. The biggest ten clones account for around 2.2% of the sample. The treatment or condition label, as the study defines it: allogeneic hematopoietic cell transplantation with graft depleted of TCRalphabeta T cells and CD19 B cells.

Sample: PBMCs, taken before TCRalphabeta/CD19-depleted stem cell transplant. These receptors were collected from a child aged 2-15 years with inherited bone marrow failure, due to receive a stem cell transplant.

CDR3 bases: TGTGCCAGCAGCTTTCGAGACAGTTTCGCCGGGGAGCTGTTTTTT. As protein: CASSFRDSFAGELFF. V usage is TRBV5-6 and J usage is TRBJ2-2, with TRBD1 as a possible D gene (5 bases). The CDR3 spans 15 residues. V dropped 2 bases and J dropped 6 bases, with 14 bases sitting between them. Looked up from germline, CDR1 is SGHDT and CDR2 is YYEEEE.

V gene TRBV29-1 combines with J gene TRBJ2-3, with 9 bases matching TRBD2. Trimming took 6 bases from V and 2 from J; bases not matched to a gene: 15. Germline values: CDR1 SQVTM, CDR2 ANQGSEA. This CDR3 has 17 amino acids. The CDR3 loop reads CSVEGVSTSGPTDTQYF. The CDR3 coding sequence is TGCAGCGTGGAGGGGGTATCGACTAGCGGTCCCACAGATACGCAGTATTTT.

This clonotype was recorded many times. V is TRBV27 and J is TRBJ2-1; 8 bases are shared with TRBD2. Unmatched junction bases numbered 7, after V lost 0 bases and J lost 0 bases. Germline CDR1 is MNHEY and CDR2 is SMNVEV (reference sequence). This CDR3 has 18 residues. In nucleotides, the CDR3 is TGTGCCAGCAGTTTATCTCCGTCCGGGACTAGCTCCTACAATGAGCAGTTCTTC. Residues: CASSLSPSGTSSYNEQFF.

This clonotype has a count of ten or more. This sequence joins TRBV4-3 and TRBJ2-7; tentatively, D is TRBD1 (6 bases). Trimming took off 1 base at V and 2 bases at J, with 15 bases between the two ends. The germline gives CDR1 LGHNA, CDR2 YSLEER. The CDR3 is 16 amino acids. The CDR3 DNA follows: TGCGCCAGCAGCCAAGGGGGCTGGACAGCAACCTACGAGCAGTACTTC. Amino acid sequence: CASSQGGWTATYEQYF.

This clonotype was seen repeatedly, ten times or more. This chain links TRBV10-2 with TRBJ2-3, with 10 nucleotides matching TRBD2. The length of the CDR3 is 16 residues. Germline V CDR1 and CDR2: WSHSY, SAAADI. Losses at the gene ends were 2 bases for V and 5 bases for J; bases not matched to a gene: 7. Here the CDR3 DNA reads TGCGCCAGCAGTGAGGCTAGCGGGAGTATTGGAGATACGCAGTATTTT. Protein: CASSEASGSIGDTQYF.

This sequence joins TRBV9 and TRBJ2-7, with 8 bases identical to TRBD2. The V segment lost 0 bases and the J segment 5 bases; nucleotides outside the gene matches: 1. Germline values: CDR1 SGDLS, CDR2 YYNGEE. CDR3 length equals 13 residues. CDR3 bases: TGTGCCAGCAGCGTAGGGACTAGCAACGAGCAGTACTTC. As protein: CASSVGTSNEQYF.

This clonotype appeared many times. The chain links TRBV4-2 to TRBJ2-2; TRBD2 is a possible D gene (5 bases). From germline, CDR1 is LGHNA and CDR2 YNFKEQ. This CDR3 has 16 amino acids. V shed 0 bases and J shed 5 bases, with 13 bases lying between them. The chain's CDR3 is CASSQEASTNTGELFF. The CDR3 DNA is TGTGCCAGCAGCCAAGAAGCATCGACTAATACCGGGGAGCTGTTTTTT.

The CDR3 loop is CASSRRGHADTQYF. CDR3 bases: TGTGCCAGCAGCCGGAGGGGGCACGCAGATACGCAGTATTTT. The chain has TRBV5-4 and TRBJ2-3, with a possible D match to TRBD1 (7 bases). Germline V CDR1 and CDR2: SGHNT, YYREEE (reference sequence). This CDR3 has 14 amino acids. The V and J ends lost 4 bases and 4 bases respectively, with 13 bases between them.

This clonotype was seen at least ten times. The rearrangement uses TRBV20-1 and TRBJ2-3; the D gene is possibly TRBD1 (5 bases). V was pared by 0 bases and J by 0 bases, with 16 bases between. The germline CDR1 and CDR2 sequences are DFQATT and SNEGSKA (reference sequence). The CDR3 loop spans 17 amino acids. The CDR3 nucleotides are TGCAGTGCTAGAGAGATCATCGGCAGGGTGAGCACAGATACGCAGTATTTT. It specifies CSAREIIGRVSTDTQYF.

Ten or more counts support this clonotype. The genes are TRBV12-3 or TRBV12-4 and TRBJ2-7, with 11 bases identical to TRBD1. V was pared by 6 bases and J by 4 bases, with 8 bases of the junction left unmatched. The length of the CDR3 is 15 residues. The CDR3 sequence is CASRSGTGGVYEQYF. The DNA of the CDR3 is TGTGCCAGCAGGTCCGGGACAGGGGGTGTATACGAGCAGTACTTC.

Many counts were recorded for this clonotype. The rearrangement links TRBV5-1 to TRBJ2-2; D unresolved. The ends were cut back, 0 bases at V and 0 bases at J, with 6 bases in the middle. The V gene's germline CDR1 is SGHRS and CDR2 YFSETQ. The length of the CDR3 is 15 residues. The CDR3 sequence: CASSLGRANTGELFF. The CDR3 DNA is TGCGCCAGCAGCTTGGGCCGTGCGAACACCGGGGAGCTGTTTTTT.

Many counts were recorded for this clonotype. V and J are TRBV5-6 and TRBJ2-7; 7 positions match TRBD2. J lost 7 bases, V lost 1 base, and 5 bases had no gene match. CDR3 length: 13 residues. Germline loops: CDR1 SGHDT, CDR2 YYEEEE. This CDR3 reads CASSLSLAEEQYF. CDR3 DNA: TGTGCCAGCAGCTTGTCTCTAGCGGAAGAGCAGTACTTC.

This clonotype was observed many times. This chain connects TRBV20-1 to TRBJ2-3, with 8 bases aligning to TRBD1. With 6 bases clipped from V and 3 bases from J, the junction kept 8 bases outside the gene matches. The CDR3 covers 14 residues. Germline lookup yields CDR1 DFQATT and CDR2 SNEGSKA (reference sequence). The CDR3 here is CSADNRGSTDTQYF. The CDR3 DNA sequence: TGCAGTGCGGATAACAGGGGGAGTACAGATACGCAGTATTTT.

This clonotype showed up many times. The chain uses TRBV27 and TRBJ1-1, with D unclear. The CDR3 has 13 residues. V lost 5 bases, J lost 4 bases, and 11 bases lay in between. CDR1 is MNHEY and CDR2 is SMNVEV in the germline V gene (reference sequence). The CDR3 here is CASSATVGTEAFF. In nucleotides, the CDR3 is TGTGCCAGCAGTGCCACAGTTGGCACTGAAGCTTTCTTT.

In this sample, this clonotype turned up many times. The chain couples TRBV6-2 or TRBV6-3 to TRBJ2-5; a possible D gene is TRBD2 (5 bases). V lost 7 bases to trimming and J lost 1 base, with 16 bases between them. The CDR3 covers 15 residues. Germline lookup yields CDR1 MNHEY and CDR2 SVGEGT. CDR3 protein: CASMWPSRGQETQYF. The CDR3, as DNA: TGTGCCAGCATGTGGCCTTCTCGGGGCCAAGAGACCCAGTACTTC.

J is TRBJ2-1 and V is TRBV20-1, with a weak D call TRBD2 (6 bases). The CDR3 contains 15 residues. V was pared by 5 bases and J by 4 bases, with 18 bases between. Per the germline V gene, CDR1 is DFQATT and CDR2 is SNEGSKA (reference sequence). The CDR3 loop is CSAGKASSAYNEQFF. The CDR3 nucleotides are TGCAGTGCTGGGAAGGCCTCTAGCGCGTACAATGAGCAGTTCTTC.

In this sample, this clonotype turned up many times. The CDR3 DNA reads TGCGCCAGCAGCTGGGGACTAGCGGACAATGAGCAGTTCTTC. Translated, it gives CASSWGLADNEQFF. The chain links TRBV4-3 to TRBJ2-1, with TRBD2 matching over 11 bases. Germline V gene sequence: CDR1 LGHNA, CDR2 YSLEER. V trimming: 5 bases; J trimming: 5 bases; junction bases outside the gene matches: 2. The CDR3 length is 14 residues.

V gene TRBV20-1 combines with J gene TRBJ1-6; D remains unclear. V was pared by 0 bases and J by 0 bases, with 12 bases between. This CDR3 contains 17 residues. Germline CDR1 and CDR2: DFQATT and SNEGSKA (reference sequence). The CDR3 bases are TGCAGTGCTAGAGATCGGGAGGGCTACTCCTATAATTCACCCCTCCACTTT. This codes for CSARDREGYSYNSPLHF.

The rearrangement uses TRBV27 and TRBJ1-5, with D unclear. Germline V gene data show CDR1 as MNHEY and CDR2 as SMNVEV (reference sequence). Trimming stripped 3 bases from V and 0 bases from J, with 6 bases between. The CDR3 extends over 14 amino acids. Here the CDR3 reads CASSLRDSNQPQHF. The CDR3 coding sequence is TGTGCCAGCAGTTTGCGGGATAGCAATCAGCCCCAGCATTTT.

The rearrangement links TRBV7-2 to TRBJ2-5, with 14 bases matching TRBD2. The germline V gene has CDR1 SGHTA and CDR2 FQGNSA. The V and J ends lost 3 bases and 4 bases, in that order; junction bases with no gene match: 4. This CDR3 is built from 16 residues. CDR3 nucleotides: TGTGCCAGCAGCTTGGGAGGACTAGCGGGAGGAGAGACCCAGTACTTC. Translating it yields CASSLGGLAGGETQYF. Full variable domain (outside the CDR3, taken from reference TRBV7-2 and TRBJ2-5): GAGVSQSPSNKVTEKGKDVELRCDPISGHTALYWYRQSLGQGLEFLIYFQGNSAPDKSGLPSDRFSAERTGGSVSTLTIQRTQQEDSAVYLCASSLGGLAGGETQYFGPGTRLLVL.

Details on this clonotype: A read error is possible here, since a much larger clone lies one base away. The chain employs TRBV5-1 and TRBJ2-7; 7 bases match TRBD1. The CDR3 covers 14 residues. In germline, CDR1 is SGHRS, CDR2 YFSETQ. CDR3 sequence: CDSSYRDSHYEQYF. DNA for the CDR3: TGCGACAGCAGCTACCGGGACAGCCACTACGAGCAGTACTTC.

This clonotype was seen at least ten times. The chain uses TRBV5-1 and TRBJ1-2, with unresolved D. Germline values: CDR1 SGHRS, CDR2 YFSETQ. The CDR3 spans 14 residues. V was trimmed by 4 bases and J by 8 bases, leaving 18 bases between them. CDR3 nucleotides: TGCGCCAGCAGCCTATACAGCAGCGTGGAGGGCTACACCTTC. Its protein is CASSLYSSVEGYTF.

The sample holds a few counts of this clonotype. The chain couples TRBV3-1 to TRBJ2-7; D is uncertain. CDR1 and CDR2 (germline): LGHDT, YNNKEL (reference sequence). With 0 bases removed from V and 2 bases from J, the gap between germline ends came to 11 bases. This CDR3 is built from 15 residues. The CDR3 region is CASSQDWPAPYEQYF. For the CDR3, the DNA is TGTGCCAGCAGCCAAGATTGGCCGGCACCCTACGAGCAGTACTTC.

This clonotype was counted many times. This chain joins TRBV4-3 and TRBJ1-2, with a tentative D call TRBD1 (5 bases). This CDR3 has 15 amino acids. V lost 1 base and J 8 bases, leaving 17 bases between the germline ends. Germline assignment: CDR1 LGHNA and CDR2 YSLEER. CDR3 coding DNA: TGCGCCAGCAGCCAAGGATTCGGGGGAGAGCGAGGCTACACCTTC. This codes for CASSQGFGGERGYTF.

This clonotype appeared a few times. Here the CDR3 DNA reads TGTGCCAGCTCACAAGCGGGACAGCCTACGGGCGGCTACACCTTC. It translates to CASSQAGQPTGGYTF. The chain employs TRBV18 and TRBJ1-2; 7 bases are a match to TRBD1. CDR3 length equals 15 residues. V shed 4 bases and J 8 bases; nucleotides not matched to a gene: 13. Germline assignment: CDR1 KGHSH and CDR2 LQKENI.

V and J are TRBV4-1 and TRBJ2-3; 9 bases agree with TRBD1. The V segment lost 4 bases and the J segment 0 bases; nucleotides outside the gene matches: 23. Germline lookup yields CDR1 MGHRA and CDR2 YSYEKL. The CDR3 consists of 22 residues. CDR3 protein: CASSPLGGTGKLVSGSTDTQYF. The CDR3 coding sequence is TGCGCCAGCAGCCCCTTAGGGGGGACAGGGAAGCTAGTATCGGGGAGCACAGATACGCAGTATTTT.

This clonotype was seen ten or more times. This chain links TRBV15 with TRBJ1-6; the D gene is possibly TRBD1 (5 bases). The CDR3 has 13 residues. V gave up 1 base and J gave up 7 bases, with 5 bases separating them. The V gene's germline CDR1 is LNHNV and CDR2 YYDKDF (reference sequence). CDR3 coding DNA: TGTGCCACCAGCAGAGGACAGAATTCACCCCTCCACTTT. Residues: CATSRGQNSPLHF.

This clonotype has ten or more counts. The genes are TRBV7-6 and TRBJ2-7; no firm D call. This CDR3 comprises 13 residues. Germline assignment: CDR1 SGHVS and CDR2 FNYEAQ. Trimming took 5 bases from V and 3 from J, leaving 11 bases between them. CDR3 protein: CASSPGPNYEQYF. The DNA of the CDR3 is TGTGCCAGCAGCCCCGGACCAAACTACGAGCAGTACTTC.

This clonotype was counted a few times. The V call is TRBV15, the J call TRBJ2-1; D is ambiguous. The V end lost 6 bases, the J end lost 1 base, and 13 bases lay between the germline ends. The CDR3 is 15 residues long. Germline V gene sequence: CDR1 LNHNV, CDR2 YYDKDF (reference sequence). In DNA form, the CDR3 reads TGTGCCACCAGAGCGACTCTTACATCCTACAATGAGCAGTTCTTC. It is translated as CATRATLTSYNEQFF. The full variable domain, with the rest looked up from reference TRBV15 and TRBJ2-1, is DAMVIQNPRYQVTQFGKPVTLSCSQTLNHNVMYWYQQKSSQAPKLLFHYYDKDFNNEADTPDNFQSRRPNTSFCFLDIRSPGLGDTAMYLCATRATLTSYNEQFFGPGTRLTVL.

This clonotype was observed many times. This chain uses TRBV7-2 with TRBJ2-1; TRBD1 might be the D (6 bases). V lost 3 bases, J lost 0 bases, and 9 bases lay in between. In germline, CDR1 is SGHTA, CDR2 FQGNSA. The CDR3 consists of 15 residues. CDR3 nucleotides: TGTGCCAGCAGCTTTACAGGGAGCTCCTACAATGAGCAGTTCTTC. This gives the protein CASSFTGSSYNEQFF.